These T cell receptor beta chains were read from a single sample in a study of blood T cell repertoires in COVID-19. This table comes from immunoSEQ multiplex PCR, and its TCRdb copy is limited to in-frame clones, with some not included. The sample carries roughly 230,000 clones, roughly 84% recorded once. Source material: peripheral blood. All receptors come from a man aged 35 to 55 with acute or convalescent COVID-19. Each CDR3 is given with its conserved first and last residue. A D gene is named only where the DNA matches it firmly. Rows give clone size only sometimes, using once, few, many, or a class for an expanded clone.

v_gene,abundance,d_gene,j_gene,CDR3nt,CDR3aa
TRBV5-1,NA,NA,TRBJ2-3,TGCGCCAGCGGCCCACAGGGGGGGAACACAGATACGCAGTATTTT,CASGPQGGNTDTQYF
TRBV9,once,TRBD2,TRBJ2-2,TGTGCCAGCAGCGTAGAGTTGCGGGGGGGCGCAACCGGGGAGCTGTTTTTT,CASSVELRGGATGELFF
TRBV5-1,NA,TRBD1,TRBJ2-5,TGCGCCAGCAGCGTCGGGACAGCACAAGAGACCCAGTACTTC,CASSVGTAQETQYF
TRBV2,NA,NA,TRBJ1-5,TGTGCCAGCAGTCAAGGCGGAAATAGCAATCAGCCCCAGCATTTT,CASSQGGNSNQPQHF
TRBV6-1,NA,NA,TRBJ1-6,TGTGCCAGCAGTGAAGCGCTGGCTCGGGGGAGCTCCTATAATTCACCCCTCCACTTT,CASSEALARGSSYNSPLHF
TRBV19,NA,TRBD1,TRBJ1-2,TGTGCCAGTACTGGCCCCGGGACAGGTCGGGATGGCTACACCTTC,CASTGPGTGRDGYTF
TRBV29-1,NA,NA,TRBJ1-2,TGCAGCGTTGAAACAGGGTACTATGGCTACACCTTC,CSVETGYYGYTF
TRBV2,NA,TRBD2,TRBJ2-3,TGTGCCAGCAGTGTCAGCGGGGGGGAAGATACGCAGTATTTT,CASSVSGGEDTQYF
TRBV5-1,NA,TRBD2,TRBJ2-3,TGCGCCAGCAGCTTAGCGGGGGGCAGGGCAGATACGCAGTATTTT,CASSLAGGRADTQYF
TRBV24-1,NA,TRBD1,TRBJ1-5,TGTGCCACCAGTGATACCGGGACAGCCAATCAGCCCCAGCATTTT,CATSDTGTANQPQHF
TRBV30,NA,NA,TRBJ2-1,TGTGCCTGGAGTGGCGGGGCTTTGGAGCAGTTCTTC,CAWSGGALEQFF
TRBV10-1,NA,TRBD1,TRBJ1-4,TGCGCCAGCAGTGAGATTCGGACAGGGGCTAATGAAAAACTGTTTTTT,CASSEIRTGANEKLFF
TRBV19,NA,TRBD2,TRBJ2-4,TGTGCCAGTAGTATAGTAGCGGGGGGCATTCAGTACTTC,CASSIVAGGIQYF
TRBV19,NA,NA,TRBJ2-5,TGTGCCAGTAGTATCCCGATGACAGGCCGCCAAGAGACCCAGTACTTC,CASSIPMTGRQETQYF
TRBV9,NA,NA,TRBJ2-2,TGTGCCAGCAGCGGATCATCCAGACAGGTTCGAGACACCGGGGAGCTGTTTTTT,CASSGSSRQVRDTGELFF
TRBV9,NA,NA,TRBJ1-4,TGTGCCAGCAGCGTATGGGGGCGGAATAATGAAAAACTGTTTTTT,CASSVWGRNNEKLFF
TRBV5-6,NA,TRBD1,TRBJ1-2,TGTGCCAGCAGCGTCCGGGACAGCTATGGCTACACCTTC,CASSVRDSYGYTF
TRBV12-3/TRBV12-4,NA,NA,TRBJ1-2,TGTGCCAGCAGCGTTGACAGCTATGGCTACACCTTC,CASSVDSYGYTF
TRBV4-1,NA,NA,TRBJ1-2,TGCGCCAGCAGCCAAGATCCCGACAGAAGCTATGGCTACACCTTC,CASSQDPDRSYGYTF
TRBV27,NA,TRBD1,TRBJ1-4,TGTGCCAGCAGTGCTGGACCGGGACAGGGGAATGAAAAACTGTTTTTT,CASSAGPGQGNEKLFF
TRBV28,NA,NA,TRBJ1-3,TGTGCCAGCAGAGACAGAGATGGAAACACCATATATTTT,CASRDRDGNTIYF
TRBV5-6,NA,NA,TRBJ1-4,TGTGCCAGCAGCCGGAGAGCGAATGAAAAACTGTTTTTT,CASSRRANEKLFF
TRBV6-5,NA,TRBD1,TRBJ2-7,TGTGCCAGCAGTTACTCAGACTACAGGGGATCCTACGAGCAGTACTTC,CASSYSDYRGSYEQYF
TRBV4-1,NA,NA,TRBJ1-1,TGCGCCAGCAGCCGGGCAGGGTGGAACACTGAAGCTTTCTTT,CASSRAGWNTEAFF
TRBV2,NA,NA,TRBJ1-5,TGTGCCAGCAGTCGGGATACCTGGGGCAATCAGCCCCAGCATTTT,CASSRDTWGNQPQHF
TRBV7-8,NA,NA,TRBJ1-4,TGTGCCAGCAGCTCTGAGGGACTGTTTTTT,CASSSEGLFF
TRBV5-1,NA,NA,TRBJ1-2,TGCGCCAGCAGCCCGGAAATGTGGGTAGCAAATGGCTACACCTTC,CASSPEMWVANGYTF
TRBV19,NA,TRBD2,TRBJ2-1,TGTGCCAGTAGTATTGGGACAACCTACCGTCCCGGGGGGGCCGGCTCCTACAATGAGCAGTTCTTC,CASSIGTTYRPGGAGSYNEQFF
TRBV28,NA,TRBD1,TRBJ1-5,TGTGCCAGCAGTGTTCCGGGACAGGGCAATCAGCCCCAGCATTTT,CASSVPGQGNQPQHF
TRBV2,few,NA,TRBJ1-1,TGTGCCAGCAGTGTTCGGGGAACTGAAGCTTTCTTT,CASSVRGTEAFF
TRBV15,NA,TRBD1,TRBJ1-2,TGTGCCACCAGCAGAGATCCGGGGACAGCCGGTGGCTACACCTTC,CATSRDPGTAGGYTF
TRBV19,NA,NA,TRBJ2-2,TGTGCCGGAGCTCCAGGGGGGAGCACCGGGGAGCTGTTTTTT,CAGAPGGSTGELFF
TRBV13,NA,TRBD2,TRBJ2-3,TGTGCCAGCAGCCTCCACGGGGGGGCCGGCACAGATACGCAGTATTTT,CASSLHGGAGTDTQYF
TRBV3-1/TRBV3-2,few,NA,TRBJ1-1,TGTGCCAGCAGCAGTCTGAGCGGGGTCACTGAAGCTTTCTTT,CASSSLSGVTEAFF
TRBV24-1,NA,NA,TRBJ1-1,TGTGCCACCAGTGACACCTCAACAGGGACCCAAGAGGCTTTCTTT,CATSDTSTGTQEAFF
TRBV10-3,NA,NA,TRBJ2-7,TGTGCCATCAGTGGACAGGATTACTCCTACGAGCAGTACTTC,CAISGQDYSYEQYF
TRBV10-3,NA,NA,TRBJ1-5,TGTGCCATCAGTGAGTCAGTCTACAGCAATCAGCCCCAGCATTTT,CAISESVYSNQPQHF
TRBV6-5,NA,NA,TRBJ2-6,TGTGCCAGCAGTCGGGGAGCACTGGGGGCCAACGTCCTGACTTTC,CASSRGALGANVLTF
TRBV6-2/TRBV6-3,NA,NA,TRBJ2-2,TGTGCCAGCAGTTTTAGAAAGGGGCTATCGAACACCGGGGAGCTGTTTTTT,CASSFRKGLSNTGELFF
TRBV2,NA,TRBD1,TRBJ2-3,TGTGCCAGCAGTGTTTTAGGGGGCGGAGCAGATACGCAGTATTTT,CASSVLGGGADTQYF
TRBV5-4,NA,NA,TRBJ1-2,TGTGCCAGCAGCGTAGGGGGGGGGACCGTTAACTATGGCTACACCTTC,CASSVGGGTVNYGYTF
TRBV6-4,NA,NA,TRBJ1-2,TGTGCCAGCAGTGACCGGGGGGTAGGAGGCTACACCTTC,CASSDRGVGGYTF
TRBV20-1,once,TRBD1,TRBJ1-5,TGCAGTGCTAGTTTGGGACAGGGCATGGGTCAGCCCCAGCATTTT,CSASLGQGMGQPQHF
TRBV5-6,NA,NA,TRBJ2-1,TGTGCCAGCAGCTTGGGACAGTCCTACAATGAGCAGTTCTTC,CASSLGQSYNEQFF
TRBV6-6,NA,TRBD1,TRBJ1-2,TGTGCCAGCAGTTCCGGGACAGGGGTAAACGGCTACACCTTC,CASSSGTGVNGYTF
TRBV18,NA,NA,TRBJ1-2,TGTGCCAGCTCACCTGCGACAGAGCCCTATGGCTACACCTTC,CASSPATEPYGYTF
TRBV5-1,NA,TRBD2,TRBJ2-3,TGCGCCAGCAGCGGCGGACTAGTTGGGCCAGATACGCAGTATTTT,CASSGGLVGPDTQYF
TRBV2,NA,NA,TRBJ1-3,TGTGCCAGCAAAGGGGCGGCGAGCTCTGGAAACACCATATATTTT,CASKGAASSGNTIYF
TRBV7-9,NA,NA,TRBJ1-5,TGTGCCAGCAGCTTAGAAGGGGTACAGCCCCAGCATTTT,CASSLEGVQPQHF